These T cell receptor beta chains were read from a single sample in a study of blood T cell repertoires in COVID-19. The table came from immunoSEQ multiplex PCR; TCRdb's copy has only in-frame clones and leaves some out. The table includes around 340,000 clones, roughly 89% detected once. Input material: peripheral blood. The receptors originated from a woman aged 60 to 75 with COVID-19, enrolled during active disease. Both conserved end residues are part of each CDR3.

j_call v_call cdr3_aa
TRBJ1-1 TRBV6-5 CASTEGKNTEAFF
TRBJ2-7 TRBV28 CASSLPLGTLGGYEQYF
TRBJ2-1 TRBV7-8 CASSFLAGARDEQFF
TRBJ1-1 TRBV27 CASRMDRGPPNTEAFF
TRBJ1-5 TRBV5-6 CASSLRTLNQPQHF
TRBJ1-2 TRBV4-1 CASSPSRTGTGGGYGYTF
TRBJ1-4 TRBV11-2 CASRTHRVEKLFF
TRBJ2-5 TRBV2 CASRALPDRSQETQYF
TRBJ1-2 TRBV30 CAWSPFSGVKWSYGYTF
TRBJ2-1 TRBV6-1 CASSDWRATYNEQFF
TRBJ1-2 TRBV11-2 CASSPYEGAGGYTF
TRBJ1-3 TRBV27 CASSREGTSGNTIYF
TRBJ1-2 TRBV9 CASSGGQGADGYTF
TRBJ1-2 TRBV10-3 CATNEGAPGGYTF
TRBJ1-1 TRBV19 CASSIRQGMAFF
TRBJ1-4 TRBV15 CATSRGGNEKLFF
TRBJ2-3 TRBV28 CASKRGGNTDTQYF
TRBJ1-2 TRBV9 CASSRETGDYGYTF
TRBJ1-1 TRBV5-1 CASSFGPEGTEAFF
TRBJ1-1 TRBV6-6 CASSYSSMNTEAFF
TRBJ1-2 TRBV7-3 CASSPQVAGYGYTF
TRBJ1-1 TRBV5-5 CASSLAQNTEAFF
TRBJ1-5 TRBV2 CASTGTGSQPQHF
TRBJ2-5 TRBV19 CASSPQTGGEVETQYF
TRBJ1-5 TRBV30 CAWTQQGNQPQHF
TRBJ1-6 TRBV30 CAWRTRGISPLHF
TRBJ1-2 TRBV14 CASSQEIGGNYGYTF
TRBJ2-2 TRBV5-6 CASSQGLAGGSNTGELFF
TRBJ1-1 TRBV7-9 CASSLTGRATEAFF
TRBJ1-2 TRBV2 CASSGASGTGADGYTF
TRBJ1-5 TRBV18 CASSSGTVSNQPQHF
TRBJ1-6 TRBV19 CASSDQQGRNSPLHF
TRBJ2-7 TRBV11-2 CASRTGQTYEQYF
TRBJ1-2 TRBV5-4 CASSSDRAYTF
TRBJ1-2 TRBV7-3 CASSSLGQGSNYGYTF
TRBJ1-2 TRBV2 CASSENLGQGAYGYTF
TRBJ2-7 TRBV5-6 CASSLIGTGLYEQYF
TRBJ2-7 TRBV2 CAAGITAYEQYF
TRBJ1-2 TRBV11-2 CASSSYSYGYTF
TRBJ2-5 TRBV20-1 CSAGREETQYF